This T cell receptor beta chain was profiled in a study of cytomegalovirus exposure and HLA in healthy donors. Notes on this clone: Its antigen remains unknown.

Profiling relied on immunoSEQ multiplex PCR, and the TCRdb table lists in-frame clones only, not all of them. The sample lists 150,000 to 170,000 clones; 70% to 90% were seen once. CDR1 SGHRS and CDR2 YFSETQ come from the germline V gene. The CDR3 covers 14 residues. Between the trimmed V and J ends, which lost 4 bases and 8 bases, there was a span of 15 bases. Study conclusions and caveats: Confirmation was obtained in vitro that a few CMV-associated chains are specific for CMV antigens. Subsequent analysis found a tendency for first-cohort TCR clusters to co-occur within the 90 to 150 validation repertoires. Cytomegalovirus-associated TCR beta chains were listed, numbering roughly 150. Reports credit the classifier with highly specific, highly sensitive diagnosis of cytomegalovirus status.

Sequenced material: PBMCs. The V call is TRBV5-1, the J call TRBJ2-2, with D possibly being TRBD2 (5 bases). The clonotype comes from a man aged 18 to 30 in good health and CMV-seropositive. The CDR3 loop is CASSPLASLGELFF. The CDR3 region has the DNA TGCGCCAGCAGCCCCTTAGCGAGCTTGGGGGAGCTGTTTTTT.